Below, 3 T cell receptor beta chains from the same sample are listed, as sequenced in a study of T cell repertoires in cytomegalovirus infection (dated by TCRdb to about 2019). Instrument used: Illumina HiSeq 1500. TCRdb handled the public reads itself, with Q25 trimming in fastp and clone calling in MiXCR, and kept productive beta chains. A single entry per CDR3 protein holds the most common genes and DNA from its merged rows. This sample is represented by over 150,000 distinct CDR3 sequences; under 25% of them were singletons. Around 2.7% of the sample comes from the top ten. Sequencing was carried out using PBMCs. These receptor sequences come from a human donor in good health (CMV status not recorded). Some clones in this sample may be carry-over from other donors' samples.

The sample holds many counts of this clonotype. This chain links TRBV11-2 with TRBJ1-2, with 12 positions matching TRBD1. Germline V gene data show CDR1 as SGHAT and CDR2 as FQNNGV. The CDR3 contains 17 residues. V lost 1 base to trimming and J lost 7 bases; unmatched junction nucleotides: 10. CDR3 amino acids: CASSLAGQGASWAGYTF. Written as DNA, the CDR3 is TGTGCCAGCAGCTTAGCGGGACAGGGGGCTTCGTGGGCTGGCTACACCTTC.

The rearrangement links TRBV28 to TRBJ1-4; 9 nucleotides match TRBD1. CDR3 length: 17 residues. With 5 bases clipped from V and 5 bases from J, the junction kept 12 bases outside the gene matches. From germline, CDR1 is MDHEN and CDR2 SYDVKM. The CDR3 nucleotides are TGTGCCAGCAGTCTTCCGAGGACAGGGGACAGGAATGAAAAACTGTTTTTT. It encodes CASSLPRTGDRNEKLFF.

There are many counts of this clonotype. The V gene is TRBV12-3 or TRBV12-4, the J gene TRBJ2-2; D is possibly TRBD1 (5 bases). The CDR3 loop spans 15 amino acids. V gave up 6 bases and J gave up 4 bases, with 15 bases separating them. CDR3 sequence: CASRKQGGVTGELFF. CDR3 coding DNA: TGTGCCAGCAGAAAGCAGGGTGGGGTCACCGGGGAGCTGTTTTTT.